The 17 T cell receptor beta chains listed next were all sequenced from one sample in a study of T cell repertoires in cytomegalovirus infection. One entry per CDR3 protein, called by TCRdb with MiXCR from the reads. The table has around 540,000 distinct CDR3 sequences, about 33% seen once. Antigens of these TCRs are unknown. Sequencing was performed on cultured PBMCs, taken from culture after CMV antigen stimulation. The receptors were sampled from a human donor in good health (CMV status not recorded). Some clones in this sample may be carry-over from other donors' samples.

This clonotype was observed a few times. The chain combines TRBV28 with TRBJ2-1, with 8 positions matching TRBD2. The junction had 11 bases not matched to a gene; V was cut back by 6 bases and J by 1 base. The V gene's germline CDR1 is MDHEN and CDR2 SYDVKM. The CDR3 is made up of 17 amino acids. CDR3 amino acids: CASRSTSGWGSYNEQFF. CDR3 coding DNA: TGTGCCAGCAGATCCACTAGCGGATGGGGGTCCTACAATGAGCAGTTCTTC.

The J gene is TRBJ1-1, the V gene TRBV7-6, with D hard to call. The V and J ends lost 4 bases and 1 base respectively, with 10 bases between them. There are 14 residues in the CDR3. Germline loops: CDR1 SGHVS, CDR2 FNYEAQ. The CDR3 reads CASSSAGPNTEAFF. Here the CDR3 DNA reads TGTGCCAGCAGCTCAGCAGGACCGAACACTGAAGCTTTCTTT.

This clonotype appeared a single time. This rearrangement joins TRBV20-1 to TRBJ2-2, with D perhaps matching TRBD1 (6 bases). Trimming pared 6 bases from V and 1 base from J, leaving 15 bases between. From germline, CDR1 is DFQATT and CDR2 SNEGSKA (reference sequence). The CDR3 has 15 amino acids. CDR3 region: CSAEDRLWNTGELFF. The CDR3 nucleotides read TGCAGTGCCGAGGACAGACTCTGGAACACCGGGGAGCTGTTTTTT.

The V gene is TRBV25-1, the J gene TRBJ1-2; D call uncertain. There are 14 residues in the CDR3. V gave up 2 bases and J gave up 4 bases, with 11 bases separating them. Germline-derived CDR1 and CDR2 are MGHDK and SYGVNS. The CDR3 DNA reads TGTGCCAGCAGTGAAATGGGCAGGACCTATGGCTACACCTTC. This codes for CASSEMGRTYGYTF.

This clonotype was seen a few times. V is TRBV5-1 and J is TRBJ2-2; 9 nucleotides line up with TRBD2. The V and J ends lost 0 bases and 8 bases, in that order; junction bases with no gene match: 8. The V gene's germline CDR1 is SGHRS and CDR2 YFSETQ. The CDR3 contains 16 residues. The CDR3 DNA follows: TGCGCCAGCAGCTTGGTCAGCCTAGCGGGACCTGGGGAGCTGTTTTTT. Translation gives CASSLVSLAGPGELFF.

This clonotype was seen at least ten times. This chain joins TRBV7-2 and TRBJ1-3; the D is unclear. Germline-derived CDR1 and CDR2 are SGHTA and FQGNSA. V was cut by 5 bases and J by 0 bases, with 2 bases left in between. The CDR3 contains 12 residues. CDR3 DNA: TGTGCCAGCAGCCCCTCTGGAAACACCATATATTTT. It is translated as CASSPSGNTIYF.

In this sample, this clonotype turned up a few times. The J gene is TRBJ2-1, the V gene TRBV28; perhaps D is TRBD1 or TRBD2 (5 bases each). The germline gives CDR1 MDHEN, CDR2 SYDVKM. CDR3 length equals 14 residues. The V end was cut by 2 bases, the J end by 7 bases, with 12 bases between. The CDR3 DNA follows: TGTGCCAGCAGTTTAGTAGTGGGACGGAATGAGCAGTTCTTC. Translation: CASSLVVGRNEQFF.

This clonotype was seen once. The chain employs TRBV6-1 and TRBJ1-4; 7 bases map to TRBD1. Germline V lookup: CDR1 MNHNS, CDR2 SASEGT. The CDR3 totals 14 residues. Trimming took 6 bases from V and 2 from J; bases not matched to a gene: 3. The CDR3 DNA reads TGTGCCAGCAGCGTGACAGGGACTAATGAAAAACTGTTTTTT. The encoded protein is CASSVTGTNEKLFF.

This clonotype has a handful of counts. The chain carries TRBV5-4 and TRBJ2-5; D unclear. Looked up from germline, CDR1 is SGHNT and CDR2 is YYREEE (reference sequence). V was cut by 0 bases and J by 9 bases, with 12 bases left in between. There are 13 residues in the CDR3. The CDR3 here is CASSLEPLRAQYF. For the CDR3, the DNA is TGTGCCAGCAGCTTGGAGCCCCTAAGGGCCCAGTACTTC.

The CDR3 bases are TGTGCCAGCAGCTTACGCGGGATTAATGAAAAACTGTTTTTT. Translation: CASSLRGINEKLFF. This chain joins TRBV7-2 and TRBJ1-4; no reliable D call. Germline CDR1 SGHTA, CDR2 FQGNSA. With 2 bases removed from V and 4 bases from J, the gap between germline ends came to 8 bases. The CDR3 consists of 14 residues.

This clonotype was counted ten times or more. This chain's CDR3 is CASSLEGEMMNTEAFF. The CDR3 bases are TGTGCCAGCAGCCTAGAGGGCGAAATGATGAACACTGAAGCTTTCTTT. The gene calls are TRBV7-2 and TRBJ1-1; no clear D gene. The germline V gene has CDR1 SGHTA and CDR2 FQGNSA. V lost 5 bases to trimming and J lost 0 bases, with 16 bases between them. The CDR3 sequence is 16 residues long.

A remark on this clonotype: The junction and the germline gene differ at one end; a read error may be behind it. V usage is TRBV4-1 and J usage is TRBJ2-5, with 12 bases lining up with TRBD1. The CDR3 has 16 amino acids. Germline V lookup: CDR1 MGHRA, CDR2 YSYEKL. CDR3 nucleotide sequence: TGCCCCAGCAGCCAAGCCGGGACAGGGGGCGCGGAGACCCAGTACTTC. Protein sequence: CPSSQAGTGGAETQYF.

This chain joins TRBV6-5 and TRBJ1-4, with D uncertain. Germline V gives CDR1 MNHEY, CDR2 SVGAGI. V lost 2 bases and J 5 bases, leaving 9 bases between the germline ends. CDR3 length equals 14 residues. CDR3 sequence: CASSYVAENEKLFF. The CDR3 DNA follows: TGTGCCAGCAGTTACGTGGCAGAGAATGAAAAACTGTTTTTT.

This clonotype was observed many times. This rearrangement joins TRBV7-8 to TRBJ1-5; D remains unclear. Trimming cost V 1 base and J 2 bases, with 6 bases left between them. The CDR3 length is 14 residues. Germline-derived CDR1 and CDR2 are SGHVS and FQNEAQ. The CDR3 region is CASSLGAGNQPQHF. The CDR3 region has the DNA TGTGCCAGCAGCTTAGGGGCCGGCAATCAGCCCCAGCATTTT.

V usage is TRBV25-1 and J usage is TRBJ2-4; TRBD1 aligns across 7 bases. The CDR3 extends over 16 amino acids. V trimming: 2 bases; J trimming: 6 bases; junction bases outside the gene matches: 10. Germline CDR1 reads MGHDK; CDR2 reads SYGVNS. The CDR3 loop is CASSEDGRGHTNIQYF. CDR3 sequence (DNA): TGTGCCAGCAGTGAAGATGGAAGGGGGCACACAAACATTCAGTACTTC.

The rearrangement joins TRBV12-3 or TRBV12-4 to TRBJ1-1, with D hard to call. Trimming cost V 3 bases and J 5 bases, with 10 bases left between them. This CDR3 contains 13 residues. The CDR3 DNA follows: TGTGCCAGCAGTTTTCTACGCGAAACTGAAGCTTTCTTT. It codes for CASSFLRETEAFF.

This clonotype was detected many times. The chain employs TRBV7-2 and TRBJ2-1; D gene ambiguous. Germline V gene lookup returns CDR1 SGHTA and CDR2 FQGNSA. The V end lost 5 bases, the J end lost 6 bases, and 11 bases lay between the germline ends. The CDR3 has 13 amino acids. The CDR3 is CASSLRAVNEQFF. The CDR3, as DNA: TGTGCCAGCAGCCTCCGGGCAGTCAATGAGCAGTTCTTC.